This T cell receptor (beta chain) comes out of a study of shared clonotypes between healthy human individuals. Study-level background: Each donor's CD8 memory used one plate, CD8 naive two, each CD4 subset three.

Germline lookup yields CDR1 MNHNY and CDR2 SVGAGI (reference sequence). Deletions cut 6 bases from V and 0 bases from J, with 14 bases between. The CDR3 spans 15 residues. Study observations and caveats: Generally, naive subsets came out with larger estimated richness than memory subsets. Deeper or shallower sequencing was expected to change how clonotypes are shared among donors. Clonotypes not shared had lower generation probabilities than those common to all four donors.

Repertoires were generated with immunoSEQ multiplex PCR, while TCRdb's copy carries only in-frame clones and drops some. In the table there are about 2.3 million clones, 85% to 95% of which are singletons. On this clone itself: As yet, its antigen is unknown.

The sequence was obtained from a man aged 18 to 35 in good health. Some clones in this sample may be carry-over from other donors' samples. The material sequenced was naive CD4+ T cells from PBMCs. The subset denotes: CD45RA+ positively selected. The rearrangement joins TRBV6-6 to TRBJ1-1; tentative D call: TRBD1 (5 bases). CDR3 sequence: CASRDTSGMNTEAFF. The CDR3 DNA sequence: TGTGCCAGCAGGGACACGAGCGGAATGAACACTGAAGCTTTCTTT.